These 18 T cell receptor beta chains originate from one sample sequenced in a study of PD-1 blockade in classical Hodgkin lymphoma. Relapses following autologous stem cell transplantation were seen in all patients, with brentuximab vedotin exposure varying. The assay was immunoSEQ multiplex PCR, and TCRdb's table has in-frame clones only and misses some. Seen here are around 40,000 clones, around 80% observed once, and the top ten hold over 10%. Source: peripheral blood mononuclear cells (PBMCs), taken at baseline. The receptors stem from a human donor with classical Hodgkin lymphoma.

The chain uses TRBV4-3 and TRBJ2-3; 7 bases align to TRBD1. The CDR3 extends over 16 amino acids. Germline V gives CDR1 LGHNA, CDR2 YSLEER. With V trimmed by 1 base and J by 5 bases, 9 bases remained unmatched. The CDR3 DNA reads TGCGCCAGCAGCCAAGCTGGAACAGGGGCGGGAGATACGCAGTATTTT. It is translated as CASSQAGTGAGDTQYF.

The chain combines TRBV27 with TRBJ2-7; 8 bases fit TRBD1. The CDR3 runs to 17 residues. The V and J ends lost 4 bases and 6 bases, in that order; junction bases with no gene match: 17. Germline CDR1 and CDR2: MNHEY and SMNVEV (reference sequence). The CDR3 region has the DNA TGTGCCAGCAGTTCCAGGGCCCCCAGGGGGCGCGGTTCCGAGCAGTACTTC. Residues: CASSSRAPRGRGSEQYF.

The chain has TRBV2 and TRBJ2-7; no clear D. The V gene's germline CDR1 is SNHLY and CDR2 FYNNEI. V was trimmed by 4 bases and J by 0 bases, leaving 7 bases between them. This CDR3 spans 13 amino acids. CDR3 nucleotides: TGTGCCAGCAGTGCCGCACCCTCCTACGAGCAGTACTTC. Its protein product is CASSAAPSYEQYF.

The rearrangement links TRBV6-1 to TRBJ1-4; a possible D gene is TRBD1 (6 bases). V was clipped by 8 bases and J by 5 bases, with 21 bases between them. Germline V lookup: CDR1 MNHNS, CDR2 SASEGT. The CDR3 is made up of 16 amino acids. CDR3 DNA: TGTGCCAGCGGTGGGCAAACAGGGAGATGGAATGAAAAACTGTTTTTT. Its protein product is CASGGQTGRWNEKLFF.

This chain connects TRBV6-1 to TRBJ1-5; a weak D match, TRBD1 (5 bases). The CDR3 sequence is 15 residues long. Germline CDR1 is MNHNS and CDR2 is SASEGT. The V end lost 4 bases, the J end lost 5 bases, and 15 bases lay between the germline ends. CDR3 amino acids: CASSGLRGPYQPQHF. The CDR3 DNA reads TGTGCCAGCAGTGGCTTGCGGGGCCCGTATCAGCCCCAGCATTTT.

J is TRBJ2-5 and V is TRBV9; 9 positions match TRBD2. Trimming removed 0 bases from V and 4 bases from J; junction bases left unmatched: 4. CDR3 length: 15 residues. The V gene's germline CDR1 is SGDLS and CDR2 YYNGEE. CDR3 sequence: CASSVALLAGETQYF. The CDR3 DNA sequence: TGTGCCAGCAGCGTAGCCTTACTAGCGGGAGAGACCCAGTACTTC.

This clone was seen only a few times. J is TRBJ2-1 and V is TRBV19, with unresolved D. The CDR3 is 14 residues long. Between the trimmed V and J ends, which lost 3 bases and 2 bases, there was a span of 8 bases. CDR1 LNHDA and CDR2 SQIVND come from the germline V gene (reference sequence). The CDR3: CASSILGTYNEQFF. CDR3 in DNA: TGTGCCAGTAGTATCCTTGGGACCTACAATGAGCAGTTCTTC.

The CDR3 DNA is TGTGCCAGCAGCTCTCTGGAAGGCGAGCAGTTCTTC. It is translated as CASSSLEGEQFF. The chain has TRBV11-2 and TRBJ2-1; D not certain. The germline V gene encodes CDR1 SGHAT and CDR2 FQNNGV. Trimming took off 4 bases at V and 10 bases at J, with 11 bases between the two ends. The CDR3 spans 12 residues.

The chain couples TRBV9 to TRBJ1-2; 7 bases are shared with TRBD1. CDR3 length: 14 residues. V lost 6 bases, J lost 4 bases, and 9 bases stayed unmatched. Germline assignment: CDR1 SGDLS and CDR2 YYNGEE. CDR3 in DNA: TGTGCCAGCACCAAGAAGGGGGCAGCCTATGGCTACACCTTC. Encoded protein: CASTKKGAAYGYTF. Together with reference TRBV9 and TRBJ1-2, the CDR3 gives the full variable domain: DSGVTQTPKHLITATGQRVTLRCSPRSGDLSVYWYQQSLDQGLQFLIQYYNGEERAKGNILERFSAQQFPDLHSELNLSSLELGDSALYFCASTKKGAAYGYTFGSGTRLTVV.

The chain couples TRBV29-1 to TRBJ1-6, with TRBD1 matching 7 bases. Trimming took 7 bases from V and 9 from J; bases not matched to a gene: 9. The CDR3 spans 13 residues. Germline CDR1 is SQVTM and CDR2 is ANQGSEA. As DNA, the CDR3 is TGCAGCGCCCTACAGGGGAATGGTTCACCCCTCCACTTT. It is translated as CSALQGNGSPLHF.

The chain has TRBV4-1 and TRBJ2-1; 11 bases match TRBD2. With 3 bases clipped from V and 6 bases from J, the junction kept 7 bases outside the gene matches. The V gene's germline CDR1 is MGHRA and CDR2 YSYEKL. This CDR3 is built from 16 residues. The CDR3 here is CASSHRTSGPFNEQFF. The CDR3, as DNA: TGCGCCAGCAGCCATCGGACTAGCGGGCCTTTCAATGAGCAGTTCTTC.

The J gene is TRBJ1-1, the V gene TRBV7-3; D is perhaps TRBD1 (5 bases). V lost 4 bases to trimming and J lost 6 bases, with 12 bases between them. This CDR3 region has 13 residues. Germline V lookup: CDR1 SGHTA, CDR2 FQGTGA. The CDR3 sequence is CASSSRGAAEAFF. The DNA for the CDR3 is TGTGCCAGCAGCTCCCGCGGGGCAGCTGAAGCTTTCTTT.

This chain links TRBV11-2 with TRBJ2-2, with 9 bases lining up with TRBD1. Germline CDR1 and CDR2: SGHAT and FQNNGV. V lost 4 bases, J lost 4 bases, and 4 bases stayed unmatched. The CDR3 runs to 15 residues. CDR3 sequence: CASSSQTGGTGELFF. The CDR3 DNA sequence: TGTGCCAGCAGCTCCCAGACAGGGGGCACCGGGGAGCTGTTTTTT. Using reference TRBV11-2 and TRBJ2-2 for the parts outside the CDR3, the full variable domain is EAGVAQSPRYKIIEKRQSVAFWCNPISGHATLYWYQQILGQGPKLLIQFQNNGVVDDSQLPKDRFSAERLKGVDSTLKIQPAKLEDSAVYLCASSSQTGGTGELFFGEGSRLTVL.

The genes are TRBV30 and TRBJ1-4, with TRBD1 as a possible D gene (6 bases). Trimming took 5 bases from V and 8 from J, leaving 18 bases between them. The CDR3 is 14 amino acids. The germline V gene has CDR1 GTSNPN and CDR2 SVGIG (reference sequence). The CDR3 is CAWSIPGAGEKLFF. The CDR3 nucleotides are TGTGCCTGGTCCATCCCGGGGGCAGGGGAAAAACTGTTTTTT.

This clone was detected once. The CDR3 region has the DNA TGTGCCATCAAGGGGGAGGGGCGCAATCAGCCCCAGCATTTT. It translates to CAIKGEGRNQPQHF. The chain recombines TRBV10-3 with TRBJ1-5, with D perhaps TRBD1 (6 bases). The CDR3 totals 14 residues. Trimming took 7 bases from V and 2 from J, leaving 12 bases between them. The germline gives CDR1 ENHRY, CDR2 SYGVKD.

The rearrangement joins TRBV29-1 to TRBJ2-7, with D maybe TRBD1 (5 bases). Between the trimmed V and J ends, which lost 4 bases and 4 bases, there was a span of 8 bases. The CDR3 has 11 residues. Germline lookup yields CDR1 SQVTM and CDR2 ANQGSEA. Here the CDR3 DNA reads TGCAGCGTTGCCTCAGGGTACGAGCAGTACTTC. Translating gives CSVASGYEQYF.

The gene calls are TRBV6-5 and TRBJ1-2; weak D call: TRBD1 (5 bases). There are 15 residues in the CDR3. Looked up from germline, CDR1 is MNHEY and CDR2 is SVGAGI. V lost 5 bases, J lost 3 bases, and 16 bases lay in between. This CDR3 is CASSLIGAQDYGYTF. The CDR3 DNA reads TGTGCCAGCAGTCTAATTGGGGCTCAAGACTATGGCTACACCTTC.

The chain has TRBV5-8 and TRBJ1-2; D may be TRBD1 (5 bases). Trimming took off 0 bases at V and 6 bases at J, with 18 bases between the two ends. Germline V lookup: CDR1 SGHTS, CDR2 YDEGEE. CDR3 length: 16 residues. In nucleotides, the CDR3 is TGTGCCAGCAGCTTGGGAGGGGCAGGTCGGGCACATGGCTACACCTTC. Amino acid sequence: CASSLGGAGRAHGYTF.